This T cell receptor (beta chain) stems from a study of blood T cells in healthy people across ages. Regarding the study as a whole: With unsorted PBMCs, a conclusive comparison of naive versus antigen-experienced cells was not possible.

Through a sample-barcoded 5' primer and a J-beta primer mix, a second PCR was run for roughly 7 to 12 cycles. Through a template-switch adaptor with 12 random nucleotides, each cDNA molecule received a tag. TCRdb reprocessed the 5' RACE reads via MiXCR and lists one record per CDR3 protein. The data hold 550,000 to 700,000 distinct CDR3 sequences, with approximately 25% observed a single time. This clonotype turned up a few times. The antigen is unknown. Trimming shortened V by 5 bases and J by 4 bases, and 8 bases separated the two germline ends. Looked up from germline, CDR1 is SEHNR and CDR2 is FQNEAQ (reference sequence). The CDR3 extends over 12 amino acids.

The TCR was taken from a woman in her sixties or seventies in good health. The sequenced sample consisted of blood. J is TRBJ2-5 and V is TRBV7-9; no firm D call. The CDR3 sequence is CASSPGSETQYF. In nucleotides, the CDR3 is TGTGCCAGCAGCCCCGGATCAGAGACCCAGTACTTC.